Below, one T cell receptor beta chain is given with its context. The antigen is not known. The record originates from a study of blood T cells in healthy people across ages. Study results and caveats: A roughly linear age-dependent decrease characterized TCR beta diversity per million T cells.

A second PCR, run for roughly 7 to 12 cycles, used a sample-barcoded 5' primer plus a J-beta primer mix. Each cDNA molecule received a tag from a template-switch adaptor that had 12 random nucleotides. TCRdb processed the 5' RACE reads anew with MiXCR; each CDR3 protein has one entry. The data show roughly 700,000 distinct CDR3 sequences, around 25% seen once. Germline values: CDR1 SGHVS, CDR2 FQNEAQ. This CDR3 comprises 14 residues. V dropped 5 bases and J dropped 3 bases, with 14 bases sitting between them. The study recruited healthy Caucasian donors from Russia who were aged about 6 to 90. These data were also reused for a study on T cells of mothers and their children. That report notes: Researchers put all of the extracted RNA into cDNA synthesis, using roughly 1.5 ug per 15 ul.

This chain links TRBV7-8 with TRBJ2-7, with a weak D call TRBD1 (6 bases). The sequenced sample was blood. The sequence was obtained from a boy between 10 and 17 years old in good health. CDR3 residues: CASSPPDSDYEQYF. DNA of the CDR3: TGTGCCAGCAGCCCACCGGACAGCGACTACGAGCAGTACTTC.